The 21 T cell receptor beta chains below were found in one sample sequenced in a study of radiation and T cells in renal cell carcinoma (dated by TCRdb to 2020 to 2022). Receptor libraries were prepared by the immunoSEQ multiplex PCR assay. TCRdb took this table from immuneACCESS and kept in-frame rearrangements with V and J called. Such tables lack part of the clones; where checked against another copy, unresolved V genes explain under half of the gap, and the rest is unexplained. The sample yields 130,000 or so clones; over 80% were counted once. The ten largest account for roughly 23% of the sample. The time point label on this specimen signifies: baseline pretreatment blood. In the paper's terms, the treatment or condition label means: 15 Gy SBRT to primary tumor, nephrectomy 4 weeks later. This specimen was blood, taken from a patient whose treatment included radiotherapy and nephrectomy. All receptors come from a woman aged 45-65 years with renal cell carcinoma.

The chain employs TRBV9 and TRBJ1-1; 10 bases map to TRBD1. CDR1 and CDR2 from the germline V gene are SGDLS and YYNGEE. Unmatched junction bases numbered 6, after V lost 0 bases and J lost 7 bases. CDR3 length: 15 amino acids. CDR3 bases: TGTGCCAGCAGCGTAGGAGGGACAGGGGAGGATGAAGCTTTCTTT. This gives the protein CASSVGGTGEDEAFF.

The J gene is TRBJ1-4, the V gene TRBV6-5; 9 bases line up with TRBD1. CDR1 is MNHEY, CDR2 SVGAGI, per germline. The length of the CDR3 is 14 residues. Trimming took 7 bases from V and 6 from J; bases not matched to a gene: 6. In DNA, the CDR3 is TGTGCCAGCACCACCGGGACAGGGCATGAAAAACTGTTTTTT. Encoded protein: CASTTGTGHEKLFF.

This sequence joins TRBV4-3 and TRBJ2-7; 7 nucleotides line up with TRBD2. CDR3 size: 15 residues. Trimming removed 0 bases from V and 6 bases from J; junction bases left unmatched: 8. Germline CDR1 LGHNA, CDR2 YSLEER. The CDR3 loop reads CASSQDAAGRGEQYF. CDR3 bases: TGCGCCAGCAGCCAAGACGCGGCAGGGAGGGGCGAGCAGTACTTC.

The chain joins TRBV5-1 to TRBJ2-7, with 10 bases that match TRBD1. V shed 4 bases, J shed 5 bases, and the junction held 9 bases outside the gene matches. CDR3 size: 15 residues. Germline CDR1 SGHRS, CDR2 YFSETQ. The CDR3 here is CASSPVGTGAHEQYF. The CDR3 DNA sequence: TGCGCCAGCAGCCCGGTCGGGACAGGGGCCCACGAGCAGTACTTC.

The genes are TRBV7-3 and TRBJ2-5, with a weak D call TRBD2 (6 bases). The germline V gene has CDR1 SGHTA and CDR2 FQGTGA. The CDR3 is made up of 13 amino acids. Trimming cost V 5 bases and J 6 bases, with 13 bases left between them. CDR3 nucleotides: TGTGCCAGCAGCAAGACTAGTACACAGACCCAGTACTTC. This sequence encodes CASSKTSTQTQYF.

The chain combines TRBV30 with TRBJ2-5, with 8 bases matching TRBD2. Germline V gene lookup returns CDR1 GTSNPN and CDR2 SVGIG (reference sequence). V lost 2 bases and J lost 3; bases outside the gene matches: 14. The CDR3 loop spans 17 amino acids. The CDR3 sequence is CAWSRTAGGRRKETQYF. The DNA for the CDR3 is TGTGCCTGGAGTCGCACCGCGGGGGGTAGACGGAAAGAGACCCAGTACTTC.

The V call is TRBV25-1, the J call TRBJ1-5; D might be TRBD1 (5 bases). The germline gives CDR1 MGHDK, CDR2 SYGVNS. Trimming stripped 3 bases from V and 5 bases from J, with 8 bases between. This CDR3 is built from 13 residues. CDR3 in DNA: TGTGCCAGCAGTGACAGGGTAGATCAGCCCCAGCATTTT. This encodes CASSDRVDQPQHF.

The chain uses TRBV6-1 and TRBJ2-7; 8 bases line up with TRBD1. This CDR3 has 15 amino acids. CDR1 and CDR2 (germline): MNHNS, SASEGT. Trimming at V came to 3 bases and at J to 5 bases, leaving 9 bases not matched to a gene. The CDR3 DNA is TGTGCCAGCAGTGACCTCGGGACAGGTAACGACGAGCAGTACTTC. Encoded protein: CASSDLGTGNDEQYF.

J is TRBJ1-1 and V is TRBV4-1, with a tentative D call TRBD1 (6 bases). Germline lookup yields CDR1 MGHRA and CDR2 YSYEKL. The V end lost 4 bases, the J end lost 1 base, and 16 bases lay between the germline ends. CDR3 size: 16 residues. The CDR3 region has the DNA TGCGCCAGCAGCCTGTCAGGGGAGGTGTGGAACACTGAAGCTTTCTTT. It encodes CASSLSGEVWNTEAFF.

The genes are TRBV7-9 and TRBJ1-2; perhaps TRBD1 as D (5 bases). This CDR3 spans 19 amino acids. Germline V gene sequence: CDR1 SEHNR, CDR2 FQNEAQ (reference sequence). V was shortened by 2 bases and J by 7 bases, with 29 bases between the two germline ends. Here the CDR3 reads CASSLFGSSRGVSRSGYTF. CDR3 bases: TGTGCCAGCAGCTTATTCGGATCTAGCAGAGGGGTATCGAGGAGTGGCTACACCTTC.

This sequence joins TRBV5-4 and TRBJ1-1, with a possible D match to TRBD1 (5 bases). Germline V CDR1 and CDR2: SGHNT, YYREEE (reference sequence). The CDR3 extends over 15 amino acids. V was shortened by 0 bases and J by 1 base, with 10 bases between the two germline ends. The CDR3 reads CASSLESGPNTEAFF. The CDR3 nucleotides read TGTGCCAGCAGCTTGGAGTCAGGGCCGAACACTGAAGCTTTCTTT.

The CDR3 protein is CASREQGERAGETQYF. The CDR3 DNA reads TGTGCCAGCAGAGAACAGGGAGAAAGGGCGGGAGAGACCCAGTACTTC. V and J are TRBV6-1 and TRBJ2-5; possible D gene TRBD1, 6 bases. The V gene's germline CDR1 is MNHNS and CDR2 SASEGT. Trimming took off 6 bases at V and 4 bases at J, with 21 bases between the two ends. The CDR3 has 16 amino acids.

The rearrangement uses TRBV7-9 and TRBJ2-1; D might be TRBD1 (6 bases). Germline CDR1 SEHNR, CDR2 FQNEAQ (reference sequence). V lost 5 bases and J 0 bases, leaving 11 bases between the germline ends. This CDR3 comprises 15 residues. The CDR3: CASSADSGSYNEQFF. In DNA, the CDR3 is TGTGCCAGCAGCGCGGACAGCGGCTCCTACAATGAGCAGTTCTTC.

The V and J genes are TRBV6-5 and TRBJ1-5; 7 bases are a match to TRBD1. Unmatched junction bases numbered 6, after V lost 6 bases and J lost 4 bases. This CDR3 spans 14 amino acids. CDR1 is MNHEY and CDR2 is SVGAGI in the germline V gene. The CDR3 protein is CASRPGQPNQPQHF. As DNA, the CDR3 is TGTGCCAGCAGGCCGGGACAGCCTAATCAGCCCCAGCATTTT.

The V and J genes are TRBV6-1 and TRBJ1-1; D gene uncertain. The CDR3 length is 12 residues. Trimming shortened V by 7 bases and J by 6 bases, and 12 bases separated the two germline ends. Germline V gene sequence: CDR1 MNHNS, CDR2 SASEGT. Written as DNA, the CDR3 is TGTGCCAGCACACAAGGGCGCTCTGAAGCTTTCTTT. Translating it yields CASTQGRSEAFF.

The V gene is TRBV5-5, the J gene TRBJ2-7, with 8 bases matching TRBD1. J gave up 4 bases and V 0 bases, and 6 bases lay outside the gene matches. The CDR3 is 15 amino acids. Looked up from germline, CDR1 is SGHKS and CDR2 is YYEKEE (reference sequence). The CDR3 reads CASSLATGATYEQYF. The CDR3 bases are TGTGCCAGCAGCTTGGCGACAGGGGCTACTTACGAGCAGTACTTC.

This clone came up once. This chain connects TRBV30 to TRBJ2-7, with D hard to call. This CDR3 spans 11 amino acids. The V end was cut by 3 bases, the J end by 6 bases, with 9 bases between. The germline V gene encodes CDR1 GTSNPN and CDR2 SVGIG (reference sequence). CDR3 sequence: CAWRFKIEQYF. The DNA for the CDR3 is TGTGCCTGGAGATTTAAGATCGAGCAGTACTTC.

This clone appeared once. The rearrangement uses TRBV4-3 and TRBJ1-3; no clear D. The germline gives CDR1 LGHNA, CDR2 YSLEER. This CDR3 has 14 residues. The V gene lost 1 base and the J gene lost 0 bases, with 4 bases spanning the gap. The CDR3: CASSQVSSGNTIYF. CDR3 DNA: TGCGCCAGCAGCCAAGTCAGCTCTGGAAACACCATATATTTT.

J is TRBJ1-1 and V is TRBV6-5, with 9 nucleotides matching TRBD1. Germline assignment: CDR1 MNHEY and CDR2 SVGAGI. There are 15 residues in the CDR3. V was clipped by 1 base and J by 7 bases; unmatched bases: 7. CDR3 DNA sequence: TGTGCCAGCAGTTACTTCACAGGGGGCTCTGTTGAAGCTTTCTTT. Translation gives CASSYFTGGSVEAFF.

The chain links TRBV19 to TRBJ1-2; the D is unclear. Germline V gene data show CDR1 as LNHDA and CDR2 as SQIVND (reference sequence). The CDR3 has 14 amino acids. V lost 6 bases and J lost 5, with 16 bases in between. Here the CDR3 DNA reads TGTGCCAGTAGAGTTGGTCTGGGTGAGTATGGCTACACCTTC. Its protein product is CASRVGLGEYGYTF.

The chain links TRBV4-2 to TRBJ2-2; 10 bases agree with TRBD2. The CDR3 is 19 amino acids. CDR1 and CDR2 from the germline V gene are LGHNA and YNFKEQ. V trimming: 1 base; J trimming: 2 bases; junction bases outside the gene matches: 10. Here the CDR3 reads CASSQGGGSGRLNTGELFF. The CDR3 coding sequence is TGTGCCAGCAGCCAAGGCGGGGGTAGCGGGAGGCTCAACACCGGGGAGCTGTTTTTT.